The clone carrying this T cell receptor beta chain has ten or more counts. Preparation of the TCRbeta library used unique molecular identifiers. MiXCR, applied by TCRdb to the PCR reads, yields one record per CDR3 protein. The data show some 490,000 distinct CDR3 sequences, around 13% seen once. The record originates from a study of T-cell reconstitution after alpha-beta-depleted transplantation in children. Germline loops: CDR1 MNHEY, CDR2 SVGAGI. The CDR3 has 13 amino acids. Deletions cut 6 bases from V and 9 bases from J, with 18 bases between. Source: PBMCs from the stem cell graft donor, taken from the stem cell graft. This TCR came from a human donor who donated a stem cell graft to a child with combined immunodeficiency. The genes are TRBV6-5 and TRBJ2-7; D unclear. CDR3 coding DNA: TGTGCCAGCAGCCCAACCCCCACTTTAGGGCAGTACTTC. Translating it yields CASSPTPTLGQYF.